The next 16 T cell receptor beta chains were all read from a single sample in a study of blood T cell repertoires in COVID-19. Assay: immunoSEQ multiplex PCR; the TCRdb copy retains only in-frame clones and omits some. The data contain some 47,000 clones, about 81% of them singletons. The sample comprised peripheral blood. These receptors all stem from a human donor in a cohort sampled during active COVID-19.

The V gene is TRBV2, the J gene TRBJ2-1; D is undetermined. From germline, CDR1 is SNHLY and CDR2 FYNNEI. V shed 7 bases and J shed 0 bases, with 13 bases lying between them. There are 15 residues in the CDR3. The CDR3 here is CASTRDKSSYNEQFF. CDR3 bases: TGTGCCAGCACCCGCGACAAAAGCTCCTACAATGAGCAGTTCTTC.

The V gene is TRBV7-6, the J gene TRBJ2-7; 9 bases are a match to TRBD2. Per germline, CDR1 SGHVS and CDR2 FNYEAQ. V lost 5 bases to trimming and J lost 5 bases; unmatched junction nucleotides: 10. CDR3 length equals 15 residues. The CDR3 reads CASSLEASGVDEQYF. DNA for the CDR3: TGTGCCAGCAGCCTGGAGGCTAGCGGGGTAGACGAGCAGTACTTC.

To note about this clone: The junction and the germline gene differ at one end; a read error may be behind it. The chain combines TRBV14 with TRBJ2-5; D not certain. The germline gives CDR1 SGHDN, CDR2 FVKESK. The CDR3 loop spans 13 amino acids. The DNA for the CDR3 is TGTGCCAGCAGCCAAGATCAATTCCCCAATGCGGACTTC. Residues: CASSQDQFPNADF. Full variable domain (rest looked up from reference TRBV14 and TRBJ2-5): EAGVTQFPSHSVIEKGQTVTLRCDPISGHDNLYWYRRVMGKEIKFLLHFVKESKQDESGMPNNRFLAERTGGTYSTLKVQPAELEDSGVYFCASSQDQFPNADFGPGTRLLVL.

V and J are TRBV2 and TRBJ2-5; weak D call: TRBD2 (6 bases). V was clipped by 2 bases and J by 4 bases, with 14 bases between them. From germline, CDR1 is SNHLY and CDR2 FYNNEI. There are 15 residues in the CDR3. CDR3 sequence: CASSERWGVRETQYF. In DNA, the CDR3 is TGTGCCAGCAGTGAAAGGTGGGGGGTTCGAGAGACCCAGTACTTC.

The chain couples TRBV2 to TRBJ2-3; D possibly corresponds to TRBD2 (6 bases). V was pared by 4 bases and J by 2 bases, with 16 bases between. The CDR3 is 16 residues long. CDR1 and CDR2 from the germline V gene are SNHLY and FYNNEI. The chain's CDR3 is CASSGRGTVDTDTQYF. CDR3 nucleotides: TGTGCCAGCAGTGGCCGGGGGACTGTAGACACAGATACGCAGTATTTT. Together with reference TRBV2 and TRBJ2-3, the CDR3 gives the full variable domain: EPEVTQTPSHQVTQMGQEVILRCVPISNHLYFYWYRQILGQKVEFLVSFYNNEISEKSEIFDDQFSVERPDGSNFTLKIRSTKLEDSAMYFCASSGRGTVDTDTQYFGPGTRLTVL.

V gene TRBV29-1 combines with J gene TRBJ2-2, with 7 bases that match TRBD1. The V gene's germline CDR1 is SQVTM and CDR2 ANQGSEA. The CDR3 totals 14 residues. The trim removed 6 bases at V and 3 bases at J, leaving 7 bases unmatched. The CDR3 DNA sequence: TGCAGCGTGGGACAGAGCCTTGACACCGGGGAGCTGTTTTTT. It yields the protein CSVGQSLDTGELFF.

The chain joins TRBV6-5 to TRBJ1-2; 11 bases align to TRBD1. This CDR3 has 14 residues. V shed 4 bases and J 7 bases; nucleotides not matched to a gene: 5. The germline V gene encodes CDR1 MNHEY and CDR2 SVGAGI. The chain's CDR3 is CASSSWGQGGGYTF. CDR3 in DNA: TGTGCCAGCAGTTCTTGGGGACAGGGGGGTGGCTACACCTTC.

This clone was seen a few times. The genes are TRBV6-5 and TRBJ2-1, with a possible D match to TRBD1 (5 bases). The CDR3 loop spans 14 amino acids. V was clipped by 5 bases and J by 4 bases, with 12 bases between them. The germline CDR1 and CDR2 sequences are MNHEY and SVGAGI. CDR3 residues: CASSIYDRYNEQFF. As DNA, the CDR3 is TGTGCCAGCAGTATCTACGACAGATACAATGAGCAGTTCTTC.

Here the CDR3 DNA reads TGCGCCAGCAGCCAAATGACAGGGGATACTGAAGCTTTCTTT. This translates into CASSQMTGDTEAFF. This chain joins TRBV4-3 and TRBJ1-1; 8 bases agree with TRBD1. V lost 2 bases and J lost 5; bases outside the gene matches: 4. Germline V gives CDR1 LGHNA, CDR2 YSLEER. CDR3 length equals 14 residues.

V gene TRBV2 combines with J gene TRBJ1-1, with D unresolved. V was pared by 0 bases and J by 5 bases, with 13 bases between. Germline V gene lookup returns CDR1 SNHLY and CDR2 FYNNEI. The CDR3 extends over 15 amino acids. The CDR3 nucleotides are TGTGCCAGCAGTGAAGCTCCCGCCGGCGGGACTGAAGCTTTCTTT. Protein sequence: CASSEAPAGGTEAFF.

The CDR3 nucleotides are TGTGCCAGCAGCTTAGACCCGGGACTAGCGCCTGTGCTCCAAGAGACCCAGTACTTC. Translation gives CASSLDPGLAPVLQETQYF. This chain links TRBV11-2 with TRBJ2-5, with 10 bases that match TRBD2. There are 19 residues in the CDR3. J gave up 1 base and V 0 bases, and 11 bases lay outside the gene matches. The germline V gene has CDR1 SGHAT and CDR2 FQNNGV.

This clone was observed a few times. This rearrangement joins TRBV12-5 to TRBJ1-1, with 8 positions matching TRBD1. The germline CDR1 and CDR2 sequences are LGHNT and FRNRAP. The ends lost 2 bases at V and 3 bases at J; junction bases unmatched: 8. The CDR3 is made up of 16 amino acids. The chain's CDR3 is CASGLLIGQGHTEAFF. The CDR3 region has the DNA TGTGCTAGTGGTTTGCTCATAGGACAGGGACACACTGAAGCTTTCTTT.

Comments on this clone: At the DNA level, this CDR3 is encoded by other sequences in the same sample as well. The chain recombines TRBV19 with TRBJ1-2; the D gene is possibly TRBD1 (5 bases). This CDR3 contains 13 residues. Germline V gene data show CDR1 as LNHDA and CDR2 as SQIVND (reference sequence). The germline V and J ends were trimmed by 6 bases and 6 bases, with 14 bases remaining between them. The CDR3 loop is CASRSTGVDGYTF. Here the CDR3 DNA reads TGTGCCAGTAGATCCACGGGGGTCGATGGCTACACCTTC.

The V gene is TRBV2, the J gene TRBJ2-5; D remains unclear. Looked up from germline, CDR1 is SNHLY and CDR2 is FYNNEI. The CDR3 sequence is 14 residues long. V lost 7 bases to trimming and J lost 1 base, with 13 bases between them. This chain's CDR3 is CASTDRSGQETQYF. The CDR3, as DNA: TGTGCCAGCACCGACCGTTCGGGCCAAGAGACCCAGTACTTC.

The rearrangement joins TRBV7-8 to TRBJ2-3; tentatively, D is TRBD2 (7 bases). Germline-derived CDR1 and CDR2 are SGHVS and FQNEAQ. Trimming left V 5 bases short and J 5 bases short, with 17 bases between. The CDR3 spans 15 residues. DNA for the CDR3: TGTGCCAGCAGCAGCACGGGGGGCCCACGAGATACGCAGTATTTT. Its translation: CASSSTGGPRDTQYF.

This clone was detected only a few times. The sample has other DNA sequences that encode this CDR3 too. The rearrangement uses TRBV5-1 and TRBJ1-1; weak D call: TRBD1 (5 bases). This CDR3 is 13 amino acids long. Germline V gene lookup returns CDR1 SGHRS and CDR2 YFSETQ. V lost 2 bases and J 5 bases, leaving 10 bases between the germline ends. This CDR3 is CASSLDGGTEAFF. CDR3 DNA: TGCGCCAGCAGCTTAGACGGGGGAACTGAAGCTTTCTTT. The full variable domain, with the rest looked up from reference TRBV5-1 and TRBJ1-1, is KAGVTQTPRYLIKTRGQQVTLSCSPISGHRSVSWYQQTPGQGLQFLFEYFSETQRNKGNFPGRFSGRQFSNSRSEMNVSTLELGDSALYLCASSLDGGTEAFFGQGTRLTVV.